These 24 T cell receptor beta chains originate from one sample sequenced in a study of T-cell reconstitution after alpha-beta-depleted transplantation in children. Unique molecular identifiers were used to barcode this TCRbeta library. Using its own MiXCR run on the PCR reads, TCRdb lists one record per CDR3 protein. The table lists roughly 500,000 distinct CDR3 sequences, 15% to 20% of them singletons. The source material was PBMCs from the stem cell graft donor, sampled from the stem cell graft. The source of these receptors is a human donor who donated a stem cell graft to a child with acute lymphoblastic leukemia.

The genes are TRBV5-1 and TRBJ2-1, with 11 bases lining up with TRBD2. Germline V CDR1 and CDR2: SGHRS, YFSETQ. The CDR3 extends over 16 amino acids. With 4 bases clipped from V and 1 base from J, the junction kept 4 bases outside the gene matches. The CDR3 nucleotides read TGCGCCAGCAGCAAGGGGACTAGCGGTTCCTACAATGAGCAGTTCTTC. Its protein is CASSKGTSGSYNEQFF.

This clonotype was counted between two and nine times. The chain employs TRBV3-1 and TRBJ2-5; 14 positions match TRBD2. This CDR3 has 15 residues. V gave up 4 bases and J gave up 5 bases; unmatched junction bases: 3. Germline V gene data show CDR1 as LGHDT and CDR2 as YNNKEL (reference sequence). As DNA, the CDR3 is TGTGCCAGCAGCCGGCGACTAGCGGGAGGGGAGACCCAGTACTTC. It is translated as CASSRRLAGGETQYF.

The V and J genes are TRBV24-1 and TRBJ1-5; TRBD1 agrees at 9 bases. The CDR3 is made up of 18 amino acids. V lost 4 bases to trimming and J lost 4 bases; unmatched junction nucleotides: 13. Germline lookup yields CDR1 KGHDR and CDR2 SFDVKD. The CDR3 region is CATSDRTGGGFGNQPQHF. CDR3 sequence (DNA): TGTGCCACCAGTGACCGAACAGGGGGCGGATTCGGGAATCAGCCCCAGCATTTT.

The table lists this clonotype with many counts. V is TRBV28 and J is TRBJ2-5, with D perhaps TRBD1 (5 bases). Germline CDR1 MDHEN, CDR2 SYDVKM. The ends were cut back, 4 bases at V and 3 bases at J, with 9 bases in the middle. The CDR3 extends over 13 amino acids. In DNA form, the CDR3 reads TGTGCCAGCAGTTCAGGCAGGGAAGAGACCCAGTACTTC. It yields the protein CASSSGREETQYF.

The chain has TRBV3-1 and TRBJ2-1, with 8 bases identical to TRBD2. Germline V gene data show CDR1 as LGHDT and CDR2 as YNNKEL (reference sequence). Trimming removed 4 bases from V and 6 bases from J; junction bases left unmatched: 14. This CDR3 is built from 17 residues. In DNA form, the CDR3 reads TGTGCCAGCAGCCCCCACAGCATCGCCGCGGGAGGCAATGAGCAGTTCTTC. Translated, it gives CASSPHSIAAGGNEQFF.

The chain links TRBV30 to TRBJ1-5; perhaps TRBD1 as D (6 bases). V gave up 2 bases and J gave up 2 bases, with 13 bases separating them. The CDR3 extends over 15 amino acids. Looked up from germline, CDR1 is GTSNPN and CDR2 is SVGIG (reference sequence). The DNA for the CDR3 is TGTGCCTGGAGTAGGGGGGTGTTGGGCAATCAGCCCCAGCATTTT. This sequence encodes CAWSRGVLGNQPQHF.

The V call is TRBV7-2, the J call TRBJ2-3, with TRBD2 matching over 8 bases. The germline V gene has CDR1 SGHTA and CDR2 FQGNSA. V trimming: 5 bases; J trimming: 0 bases; junction bases outside the gene matches: 4. The CDR3 loop spans 15 amino acids. The CDR3 bases are TGTGCCAGCAGCCGACTAGCGACTAGCACAGATACGCAGTATTTT. Amino acid sequence: CASSRLATSTDTQYF.

The chain joins TRBV7-2 to TRBJ2-3; D may be TRBD2 (6 bases). This CDR3 spans 14 amino acids. Germline CDR1 and CDR2: SGHTA and FQGNSA. Deletions cut 6 bases from V and 0 bases from J, with 10 bases between. This CDR3 reads CASRISGSTDTQYF. CDR3 coding DNA: TGTGCCAGCAGGATTAGCGGTAGCACAGATACGCAGTATTTT.

The CDR3 nucleotides are TGTGCCAGCAGTGAAGGTTGGGTCAATGAGCAGTTCTTC. Its translation: CASSEGWVNEQFF. V gene TRBV2 combines with J gene TRBJ2-1; D is undetermined. Trimming left V 1 base short and J 6 bases short, with 7 bases between. The CDR3 extends over 13 amino acids. CDR1 and CDR2 from the germline V gene are SNHLY and FYNNEI.

DNA of the CDR3: TGTGCCAGCAGTTTATGGCAAGGCAGGTCCCAGTACTTC. Protein sequence: CASSLWQGRSQYF. This rearrangement joins TRBV12-3 or TRBV12-4 to TRBJ2-5; D gene uncertain. V was cut by 2 bases and J by 9 bases, with 13 bases left in between. This CDR3 comprises 13 residues.

The rearrangement links TRBV27 to TRBJ2-7, with 9 nucleotides matching TRBD2. Trimming cost V 6 bases and J 6 bases; bases outside gene matches: 6. The CDR3 sequence is 13 residues long. CDR1 MNHEY and CDR2 SMNVEV come from the germline V gene (reference sequence). DNA of the CDR3: TGTGCCAGCAGACCCGGACTAGCGTCCGAGCAGTACTTC. Its protein product is CASRPGLASEQYF.

This clonotype appeared a few times. The rearrangement joins TRBV5-1 to TRBJ1-1; D unclear. This CDR3 is 16 amino acids long. Germline V gene sequence: CDR1 SGHRS, CDR2 YFSETQ. V shed 4 bases and J shed 1 base, with 17 bases lying between them. As DNA, the CDR3 is TGCGCCAGCAGCCAGGTGGAGTCTAACCGGAACACTGAAGCTTTCTTT. Residues: CASSQVESNRNTEAFF.

This clonotype was picked up many times. The gene calls are TRBV6-5 and TRBJ1-1, with TRBD1 matching 7 bases. CDR3 size: 14 residues. The V and J ends lost 6 bases and 4 bases, in that order; junction bases with no gene match: 8. Germline loops: CDR1 MNHEY, CDR2 SVGAGI. For the CDR3, the DNA is TGTGCCAGCAGCCTGGACAGGCTGAGCACTGAAGCTTTCTTT. It specifies CASSLDRLSTEAFF.

The rearrangement links TRBV15 to TRBJ1-1; possible D gene TRBD1, 5 bases. Trimming cost V 1 base and J 7 bases, with 13 bases left between them. The length of the CDR3 is 14 residues. Per the germline V gene, CDR1 is LNHNV and CDR2 is YYDKDF (reference sequence). The CDR3 region is CATSRGGGWIEAFF. The CDR3 DNA is TGTGCCACCAGCAGAGGCGGGGGGTGGATTGAAGCTTTCTTT. Full variable domain (missing parts from reference TRBV15 and TRBJ1-1): DAMVIQNPRYQVTQFGKPVTLSCSQTLNHNVMYWYQQKSSQAPKLLFHYYDKDFNNEADTPDNFQSRRPNTSFCFLDIRSPGLGDTAMYLCATSRGGGWIEAFFGQGTRLTVV.

Only a few counts were recorded for this clonotype. The gene calls are TRBV20-1 and TRBJ2-1; D is uncertain. Germline V gives CDR1 DFQATT, CDR2 SNEGSKA (reference sequence). V was shortened by 5 bases and J by 6 bases, with 14 bases between the two germline ends. This CDR3 has 13 amino acids. CDR3 loop: CSALRTALNEQFF. The CDR3 nucleotides are TGCAGTGCTCTCCGGACCGCTCTCAATGAGCAGTTCTTC.

V gene TRBV7-6 combines with J gene TRBJ2-5; tentatively, D is TRBD1 (5 bases). The CDR3 has 14 amino acids. The V gene's germline CDR1 is SGHVS and CDR2 FNYEAQ. The V end was cut by 5 bases, the J end by 2 bases, with 12 bases between. CDR3 DNA: TGTGCCAGCAGCCCAGGGCACCGACAAGAGACCCAGTACTTC. It translates to CASSPGHRQETQYF.

The V and J genes are TRBV27 and TRBJ2-6; the match to TRBD1 covers 7 bases. CDR1 MNHEY and CDR2 SMNVEV come from the germline V gene (reference sequence). Trimming removed 8 bases from V and 0 bases from J; junction bases left unmatched: 10. The CDR3 consists of 17 residues. The CDR3 sequence is CASLSGGSTSGANVLTF. The CDR3 DNA is TGTGCCAGCCTTTCAGGGGGATCGACCTCTGGGGCCAACGTCCTGACTTTC.

This sequence joins TRBV18 and TRBJ2-1; D not resolved. V gave up 5 bases and J gave up 8 bases, with 10 bases separating them. Germline V gives CDR1 KGHSH, CDR2 LQKENI. This CDR3 region has 12 residues. In nucleotides, the CDR3 is TGTGCCAGCTCAGCTGACCCCCATGAGCAGTTCTTC. Protein sequence: CASSADPHEQFF.

The rearrangement uses TRBV12-3 or TRBV12-4 and TRBJ1-1, with D maybe TRBD1 (5 bases). V lost 9 bases to trimming and J lost 6 bases, with 17 bases between them. The CDR3 runs 13 residues. The CDR3 coding sequence is TGTGCCAGTCGCCCCGGGGGAGCATCTGAAGCTTTCTTT. This encodes CASRPGGASEAFF.

V gene TRBV5-1 combines with J gene TRBJ2-7; D gene ambiguous. This CDR3 comprises 15 residues. V dropped 0 bases and J dropped 2 bases, with 12 bases sitting between them. Germline CDR1 reads SGHRS; CDR2 reads YFSETQ. CDR3 sequence (DNA): TGCGCCAGCAGCTTGGGGACGGTAACGACCTACGAGCAGTACTTC. Protein product: CASSLGTVTTYEQYF.

The sample holds a few counts of this clonotype. V gene TRBV20-1 combines with J gene TRBJ2-1, with 10 nucleotides matching TRBD2. The CDR3 runs to 18 residues. Per the germline V gene, CDR1 is DFQATT and CDR2 is SNEGSKA (reference sequence). The junction had 19 bases not matched to a gene; V was cut back by 6 bases and J by 5 bases. The CDR3 loop is CSALSYDSSGRPHNEQFF. CDR3 sequence (DNA): TGCAGTGCCCTTTCGTATGACAGTAGCGGGAGGCCTCACAATGAGCAGTTCTTC.

The rearrangement uses TRBV21-1 and TRBJ2-1; the DNA was not compared with TRBD2, the D call given in the table. TRBV21-1 is tagged as a pseudogene. CDR3 length: 17 amino acids. CDR3 loop: CASSNGSGRAAYNEQFF. The CDR3 nucleotides read TGTGCCAGCAGCAATGGGAGCGGGAGAGCCGCCTACAATGAGCAGTTCTTC.

V gene TRBV2 combines with J gene TRBJ2-1; TRBD2 agrees at 7 bases. The V gene end was trimmed by 10 bases and the J gene end by 7 bases; junction bases not matched to a gene: 7. In germline, CDR1 is SNHLY, CDR2 FYNNEI. The length of the CDR3 is 12 residues. In DNA form, the CDR3 reads TGTGCCACCCCCTGGGGGGGGAATGAGCAGTTCTTC. Translation gives CATPWGGNEQFF. The variable domain in full, with the rest retrieved from reference TRBV2 and TRBJ2-1, is EPEVTQTPSHQVTQMGQEVILRCVPISNHLYFYWYRQILGQKVEFLVSFYNNEISEKSEIFDDQFSVERPDGSNFTLKIRSTKLEDSAMYFCATPWGGNEQFFGPGTRLTVL.

The genes are TRBV7-9 and TRBJ1-1; D is uncertain. The V and J ends lost 1 base and 1 base respectively, with 7 bases between them. The CDR3 runs to 14 residues. Germline V lookup: CDR1 SEHNR, CDR2 FQNEAQ (reference sequence). CDR3 protein: CASSLGAENTEAFF. The DNA for the CDR3 is TGTGCCAGCAGCTTAGGGGCGGAGAACACTGAAGCTTTCTTT.